Below are 13 T cell receptor beta chains sequenced from a single sample in a study of blood T cell repertoires in COVID-19. Assay: immunoSEQ multiplex PCR; the TCRdb copy retains only in-frame clones and omits some. The sample yields 110,000 or so clones, 85% to 90% seen once. Sequenced material: peripheral blood. The origin of the receptors is a man aged 65 to 85 who had recovered from COVID-19.

The chain joins TRBV7-2 to TRBJ2-7; tentative D call: TRBD1 (7 bases). Trimming pared 5 bases from V and 2 bases from J, leaving 19 bases between. This CDR3 is 16 amino acids long. The V gene's germline CDR1 is SGHTA and CDR2 FQGNSA. The CDR3 spells CASSRNQGGGTYEQYF. Here the CDR3 DNA reads TGTGCCAGCAGCCGGAACCAGGGGGGAGGCACCTACGAGCAGTACTTC.

J is TRBJ2-2 and V is TRBV9, with TRBD1 matching over 10 bases. Per the germline V gene, CDR1 is SGDLS and CDR2 is YYNGEE. The CDR3 loop spans 16 amino acids. After removal of 3 bases from V and 3 bases from J, the junction contained 5 bases not matched to a gene. In nucleotides, the CDR3 is TGTGCCAGCAGCGAAACGACAGGGGGCGACACCGGGGAGCTGTTTTTT. Translated, it gives CASSETTGGDTGELFF.

The chain combines TRBV27 with TRBJ2-6, with D tentatively TRBD1 (6 bases). CDR1 and CDR2 from the germline V gene are MNHEY and SMNVEV (reference sequence). V dropped 2 bases and J dropped 6 bases, with 8 bases sitting between them. The CDR3 runs 14 residues. The chain's CDR3 is CASSLTGSANVLTF. Here the CDR3 DNA reads TGTGCCAGCAGTTTAACAGGGTCGGCCAACGTCCTGACTTTC.

The rearrangement joins TRBV2 to TRBJ1-5; the D is unclear. Germline values: CDR1 SNHLY, CDR2 FYNNEI. Trimming left V 0 bases short and J 1 base short, with 7 bases between. The CDR3 loop spans 15 amino acids. The DNA for the CDR3 is TGTGCCAGCAGTGAAGCGCGGGTAAGCAATCAGCCCCAGCATTTT. It specifies CASSEARVSNQPQHF.

This chain joins TRBV11-2 and TRBJ1-1, with D possibly TRBD1 on 6 matching bases. The ends were cut back, 5 bases at V and 8 bases at J, with 18 bases in the middle. CDR3 length equals 14 residues. Germline V lookup: CDR1 SGHAT, CDR2 FQNNGV. In DNA, the CDR3 is TGTGCCAGCAGCACCCCGAGGGGGGGGCGAGAAGCTTTCTTT. Its translation: CASSTPRGGREAFF.

The chain combines TRBV20-1 with TRBJ1-2, with D uncertain. V lost 6 bases and J lost 6, with 11 bases in between. Per the germline V gene, CDR1 is DFQATT and CDR2 is SNEGSKA (reference sequence). The length of the CDR3 is 11 residues. DNA of the CDR3: TGCAGTGCCCCCCGGGTTAATGGCTACACCTTC. This translates into CSAPRVNGYTF.

This chain joins TRBV6-1 and TRBJ1-6; D not resolved. This CDR3 is 14 amino acids long. Trimming removed 1 base from V and 6 bases from J, with 7 bases in between. Germline V gene data show CDR1 as MNHNS and CDR2 as SASEGT. CDR3 sequence: CASSEGAPNSPLHF. CDR3 DNA: TGTGCCAGCAGTGAAGGGGCCCCTAATTCACCCCTCCACTTT.

The rearrangement joins TRBV28 to TRBJ1-2; the D is unclear. From germline, CDR1 is MDHEN and CDR2 SYDVKM. This CDR3 is 14 amino acids long. V lost 2 bases and J lost 0, with 7 bases in between. The CDR3 nucleotides are TGTGCCAGCAGTTTACCAGGCGCTAACTATGGCTACACCTTC. As protein: CASSLPGANYGYTF.

CDR3 nucleotide sequence: TGTGCCAGCAGCCGCCTGAGGGGGACCACTGAAGCTTTCTTT. Protein product: CASSRLRGTTEAFF. The chain recombines TRBV7-8 with TRBJ1-1; possibly TRBD1 for D (6 bases). The ends were cut back, 5 bases at V and 4 bases at J, with 14 bases in the middle. The CDR3 contains 14 residues. Germline lookup yields CDR1 SGHVS and CDR2 FQNEAQ.

A few counts support this clone. This rearrangement joins TRBV6-5 to TRBJ1-6; 7 bases agree with TRBD1. J lost 7 bases, V lost 9 bases, and 6 bases had no gene match. Germline loops: CDR1 MNHEY, CDR2 SVGAGI. This CDR3 is 13 amino acids long. CDR3 in amino acids: CASNRGENSPLHF. CDR3 DNA: TGTGCCAGTAACAGGGGAGAAAATTCACCCCTCCACTTT.

The chain links TRBV30 to TRBJ1-1, with TRBD1 matching over 7 bases. The CDR3 has 12 residues. The ends lost 7 bases at V and 5 bases at J; junction bases unmatched: 7. From germline, CDR1 is GTSNPN and CDR2 SVGIG (reference sequence). In nucleotides, the CDR3 is TGTGCCTACGACAGGGTTGTAACTGAAGCTTTCTTT. Its protein is CAYDRVVTEAFF.

CDR3: CASSQTLATDTQYF. DNA of the CDR3: TGCGCCAGCAGCCAGACACTAGCCACAGATACGCAGTATTTT. The V call is TRBV4-1, the J call TRBJ2-3, with D maybe TRBD2 (6 bases). Germline V gene sequence: CDR1 MGHRA, CDR2 YSYEKL. Trimming stripped 3 bases from V and 2 bases from J, with 9 bases between. The length of the CDR3 is 14 residues.

V gene TRBV15 combines with J gene TRBJ1-3, with 9 bases that match TRBD1. CDR1 and CDR2 from the germline V gene are LNHNV and YYDKDF (reference sequence). The length of the CDR3 is 19 residues. The V and J ends lost 4 bases and 0 bases, in that order; junction bases with no gene match: 13. CDR3 loop: CATSTQQGATQLSGNTIYF. As DNA, the CDR3 is TGTGCCACCAGCACCCAACAGGGGGCGACCCAACTCTCTGGAAACACCATATATTTT.